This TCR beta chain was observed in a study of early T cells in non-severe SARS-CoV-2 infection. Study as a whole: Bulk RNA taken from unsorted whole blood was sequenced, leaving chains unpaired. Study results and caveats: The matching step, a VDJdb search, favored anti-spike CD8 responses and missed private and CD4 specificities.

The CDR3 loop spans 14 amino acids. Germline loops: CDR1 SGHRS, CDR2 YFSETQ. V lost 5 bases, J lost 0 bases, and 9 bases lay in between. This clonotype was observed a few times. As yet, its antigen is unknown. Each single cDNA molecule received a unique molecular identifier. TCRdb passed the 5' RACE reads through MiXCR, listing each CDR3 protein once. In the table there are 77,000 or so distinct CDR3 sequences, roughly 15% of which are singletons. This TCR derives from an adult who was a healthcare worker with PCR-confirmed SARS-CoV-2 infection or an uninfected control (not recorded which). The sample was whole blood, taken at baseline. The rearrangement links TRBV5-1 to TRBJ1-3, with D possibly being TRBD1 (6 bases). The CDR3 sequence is CASRDSSSGNTIYF. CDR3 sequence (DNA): TGCGCCAGCAGGGACAGTAGCTCTGGAAACACCATATATTTT.